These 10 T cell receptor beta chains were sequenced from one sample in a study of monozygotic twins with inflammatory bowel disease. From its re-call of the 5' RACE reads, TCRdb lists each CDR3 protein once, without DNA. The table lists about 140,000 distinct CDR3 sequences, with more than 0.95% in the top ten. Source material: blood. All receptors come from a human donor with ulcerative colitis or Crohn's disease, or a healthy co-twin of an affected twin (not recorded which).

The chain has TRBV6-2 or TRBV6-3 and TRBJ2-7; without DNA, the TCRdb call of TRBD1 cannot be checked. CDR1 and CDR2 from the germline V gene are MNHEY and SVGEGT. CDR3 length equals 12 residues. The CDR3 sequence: CASSSGENEQYF.

The CDR3 is CASSRSVAEAFF. The chain employs TRBV11-2 and TRBJ1-1. CDR3 length: 12 residues. Germline V gives CDR1 SGHAT, CDR2 FQNNGV.

The CDR3 sequence is CASPHAPSSNQPQHF. The gene calls are TRBV5-6 and TRBJ1-5; TCRdb returns TRBD1, unconfirmable since there is no DNA. This CDR3 has 15 amino acids. CDR1 is SGHDT and CDR2 is YYEEEE in the germline V gene.

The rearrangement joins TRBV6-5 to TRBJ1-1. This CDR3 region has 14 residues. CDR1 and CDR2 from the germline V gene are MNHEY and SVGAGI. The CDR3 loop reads CASSYSANSVGAFF.

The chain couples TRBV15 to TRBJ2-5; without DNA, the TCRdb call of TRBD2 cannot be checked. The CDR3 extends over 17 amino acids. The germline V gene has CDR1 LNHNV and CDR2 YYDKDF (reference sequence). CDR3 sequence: CATSRDWASGGQETQYF.

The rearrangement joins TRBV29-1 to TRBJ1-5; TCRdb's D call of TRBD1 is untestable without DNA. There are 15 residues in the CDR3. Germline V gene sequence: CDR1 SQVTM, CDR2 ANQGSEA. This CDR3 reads CSVEETGGGNQPQHF.

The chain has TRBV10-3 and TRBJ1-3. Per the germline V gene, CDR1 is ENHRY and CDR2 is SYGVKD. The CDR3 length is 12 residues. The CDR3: CAISGSANTIYF.

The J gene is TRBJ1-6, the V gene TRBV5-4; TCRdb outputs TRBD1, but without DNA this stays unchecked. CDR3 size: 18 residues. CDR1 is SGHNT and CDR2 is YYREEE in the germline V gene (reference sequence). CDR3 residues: CASSPRQGPNSYNSPLHF.

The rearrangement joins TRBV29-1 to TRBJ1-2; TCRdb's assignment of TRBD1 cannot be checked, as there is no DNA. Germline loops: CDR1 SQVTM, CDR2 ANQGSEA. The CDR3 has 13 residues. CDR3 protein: CSVGGVGDYGYTF.

CDR3 sequence reads: CASRWGKETQYF. This chain links TRBV12-3 or TRBV12-4 with TRBJ2-5; TCRdb outputs TRBD1, but without DNA this stays unchecked. The CDR3 runs 12 residues.